This is a list of T cell receptor beta chains from one sample in a study of beta chain features in type 1 diabetes. Repertoires were generated with immunoSEQ multiplex PCR, while TCRdb's copy carries only in-frame clones and drops some. The sample carries hundreds of thousands of clones, about 14% recorded once. The sample taken for sequencing was central memory CD4+ T cells from blood. These TCRs come from a man in his thirties or forties in good health. CDR3s leave out the opening cysteine and the closing phenylalanine or tryptophan. A D gene is named only where the DNA matches it firmly.

j_call | d_call | v_call | cdr3_aa
TRBJ2-1 | . | TRBV2 | ASRIVNNEQF
TRBJ1-6 | . | TRBV7-7 | ASSPGPSNSPLH
TRBJ2-5 | . | TRBV4-3 | ASSQATEETQY
TRBJ1-1 | . | TRBV18 | ASSGFQGTEAF
TRBJ2-3 | TRBD2 | TRBV6-6 | ASHLAGRGDTQY
TRBJ2-2 | . | TRBV11-2 | ASSWQTSNTGELF
TRBJ2-3 | TRBD2 | TRBV9 | ASSLGWTSGDTQY
TRBJ2-1 | TRBD1 | TRBV7-2 | ASSSPTGGNNEQF
TRBJ2-5 | TRBD2 | TRBV18 | ASSTTASGRARETQY
TRBJ2-2 | . | TRBV11-2 | ASSSRANTGELF
TRBJ1-5 | . | TRBV5-1 | ASSSAGGGNQPQH
TRBJ2-2 | TRBD2 | TRBV9 | ASSVGTGLAGFDGELF
TRBJ2-3 | TRBD1 | TRBV11-3 | ASSLGQGAGTDTQY
TRBJ2-1 | TRBD2 | TRBV15 | ATSRDYGSGSGSYNEQF
TRBJ1-2 | TRBD1 | TRBV2 | ASSVEGQGVGYT
TRBJ2-3 | . | TRBV11-3 | ASSDSGVDTQY
TRBJ1-3 | . | TRBV4-3 | ASSQDRGGNTIY
TRBJ1-4 | . | TRBV25-1 | ASSEVIGFNEKLF
TRBJ2-1 | . | TRBV7-9 | ASSPVSGSYNEQF
TRBJ2-3 | TRBD2 | TRBV12-5 | ASGLGGGNTDTQY
TRBJ2-5 | TRBD1 | TRBV7-2 | ASSLGTGPGETQY
TRBJ1-2 | TRBD1 | TRBV6-6 | ASSYVGQGVGYT
TRBJ2-1 | TRBD1 | TRBV7-9 | ASSLAGTGEQF
TRBJ1-1 | TRBD1 | TRBV4-1 | ASSQEQGKAF
TRBJ2-3 | TRBD1 | TRBV7-3 | ASSPRRQGAVDTQY
TRBJ2-7 | . | TRBV5-4 | ASSLSGSTYEQY
TRBJ2-1 | . | TRBV11-2 | ASSALWVLSYNEQF
TRBJ2-3 | . | TRBV7-2 | ASSSPSSGNTQY
TRBJ2-1 | TRBD2 | TRBV7-6 | ASSPGTSGGEQF
TRBJ2-3 | TRBD2 | TRBV5-4 | ASTGRDSRTDTQY
TRBJ2-7 | . | TRBV4-3 | ASSQGRDSFYEQY
TRBJ1-2 | TRBD1 | TRBV4-3 | ASSQDRDSYGYT
TRBJ2-1 | . | TRBV6-1 | ASSSQGWNEQF
. | . | TRBV10-3 | ASSYRGQGTYEQY
TRBJ2-5 | . | TRBV5-6 | ASSSGSEETQY
TRBJ2-2 | TRBD2 | TRBV9 | ASSTTSGSRELF
TRBJ1-2 | TRBD1 | TRBV18 | ASSLAGQGFDGYT
TRBJ1-2 | . | TRBV7-2 | ATVGGNYGYT
TRBJ2-4 | TRBD1 | TRBV5-1 | ASSLGDRGSKNIQY
TRBJ2-1 | TRBD2 | TRBV11-3 | ASNPWGGNEQF
TRBJ2-5 | TRBD2 | TRBV7-8 | ASSLPLAGGLETQY
TRBJ1-2 | TRBD1 | TRBV5-4 | ASSSQQGARTGYT
TRBJ1-1 | . | TRBV30 | ACTGFMNTEAF
TRBJ2-2 | . | TRBV11-2 | ASSLRLKDTGELF
TRBJ2-1 | . | TRBV11-2 | ASSSRGTDYNEQF
TRBJ2-1 | TRBD1 | TRBV7-9 | ASSQDRGLF
TRBJ1-2 | TRBD1 | TRBV27 | ASSLRTGPSYGYT
TRBJ2-2 | . | TRBV7-8 | ASSLALANTGELF
TRBJ1-3 | . | TRBV28 | ASTEGGSSGNTIY
TRBJ2-5 | . | TRBV7-9 | ASSSKNYEETQY
TRBJ2-3 | . | TRBV9 | ASSATGDTQY
TRBJ2-1 | . | TRBV28 | ASSLYNEQF
TRBJ1-5 | . | TRBV19 | ASNRRNSNQPQH
TRBJ2-2 | . | TRBV5-6 | ASSSGRTGELF
TRBJ1-5 | . | TRBV7-2 | ASSFLVDQPQH
TRBJ2-5 | TRBD1 | TRBV5-1 | ASSPGQLRETQY
TRBJ2-5 | TRBD2 | TRBV7-7 | ASSRGTRQETQY
TRBJ2-2 | . | TRBV6-6 | ASTGTNTGELF
TRBJ1-6 | . | TRBV4-3 | ASSLSNSPLH
TRBJ1-2 | . | TRBV27 | ASSSGSYGYT